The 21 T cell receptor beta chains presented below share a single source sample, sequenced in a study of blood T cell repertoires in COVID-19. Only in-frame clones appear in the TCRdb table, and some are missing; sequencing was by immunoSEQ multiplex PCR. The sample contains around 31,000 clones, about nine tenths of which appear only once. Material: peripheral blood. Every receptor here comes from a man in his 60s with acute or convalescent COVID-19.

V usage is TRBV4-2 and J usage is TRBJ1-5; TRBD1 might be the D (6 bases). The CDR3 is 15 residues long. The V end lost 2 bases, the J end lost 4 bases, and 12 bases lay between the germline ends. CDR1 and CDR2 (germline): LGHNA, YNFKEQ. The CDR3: CASSQQQGENQPQHF. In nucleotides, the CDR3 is TGTGCCAGCAGCCAACAACAGGGAGAGAATCAGCCCCAGCATTTT.

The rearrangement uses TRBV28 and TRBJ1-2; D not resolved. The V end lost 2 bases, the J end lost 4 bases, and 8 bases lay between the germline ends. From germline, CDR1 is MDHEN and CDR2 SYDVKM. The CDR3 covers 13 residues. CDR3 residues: CASSLVVAYGYTF. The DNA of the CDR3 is TGTGCCAGCAGTTTAGTCGTGGCCTATGGCTACACCTTC.

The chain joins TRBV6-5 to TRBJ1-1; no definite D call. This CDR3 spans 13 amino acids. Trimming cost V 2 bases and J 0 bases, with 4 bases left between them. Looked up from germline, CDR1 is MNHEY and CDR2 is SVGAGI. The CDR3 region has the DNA TGTGCCAGCAGTTACCGGGTGAACACTGAAGCTTTCTTT. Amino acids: CASSYRVNTEAFF.

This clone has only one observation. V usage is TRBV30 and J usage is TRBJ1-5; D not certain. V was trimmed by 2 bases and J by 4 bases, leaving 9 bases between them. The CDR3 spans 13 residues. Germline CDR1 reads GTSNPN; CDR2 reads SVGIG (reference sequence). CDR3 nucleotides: TGTGCCTGGAGTTCAGGAATTAATCAGCCCCAGCATTTT. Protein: CAWSSGINQPQHF.

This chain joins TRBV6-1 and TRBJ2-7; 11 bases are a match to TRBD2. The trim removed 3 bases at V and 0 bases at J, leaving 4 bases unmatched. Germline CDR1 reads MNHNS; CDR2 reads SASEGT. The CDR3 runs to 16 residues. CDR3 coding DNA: TGTGCCAGCAGTGAGGGACTAGCGGACAGCTCCTACGAGCAGTACGTC. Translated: CASSEGLADSSYEQYV.

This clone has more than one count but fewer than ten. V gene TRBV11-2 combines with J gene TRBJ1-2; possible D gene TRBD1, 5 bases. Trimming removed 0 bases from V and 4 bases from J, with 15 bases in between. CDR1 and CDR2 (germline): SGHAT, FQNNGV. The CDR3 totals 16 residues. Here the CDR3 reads CASSLDRGGSVYGYTF. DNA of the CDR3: TGTGCCAGCAGCTTAGATCGGGGGGGGTCCGTCTATGGCTACACCTTC.

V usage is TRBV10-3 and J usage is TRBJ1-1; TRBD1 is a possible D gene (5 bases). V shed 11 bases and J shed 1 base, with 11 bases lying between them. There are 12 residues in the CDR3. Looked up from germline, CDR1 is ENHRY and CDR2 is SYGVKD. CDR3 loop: CASGQGNTEAFF. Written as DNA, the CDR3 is TGTGCCTCCGGTCAGGGGAACACTGAAGCTTTCTTT.

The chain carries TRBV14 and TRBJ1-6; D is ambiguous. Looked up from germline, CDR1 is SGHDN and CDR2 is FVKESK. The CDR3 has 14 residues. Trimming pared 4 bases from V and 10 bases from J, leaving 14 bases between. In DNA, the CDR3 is TGTGCCAGCAGCCCCCTAGGCGGCCTATCACCCCTCCACTTT. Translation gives CASSPLGGLSPLHF.

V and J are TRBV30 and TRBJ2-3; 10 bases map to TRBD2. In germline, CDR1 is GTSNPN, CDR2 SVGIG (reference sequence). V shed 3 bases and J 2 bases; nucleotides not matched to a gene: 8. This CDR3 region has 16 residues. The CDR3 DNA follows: TGTGCCTGGAGCCCCGGGACTAGCGCCTTCACAGATACGCAGTATTTT. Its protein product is CAWSPGTSAFTDTQYF.

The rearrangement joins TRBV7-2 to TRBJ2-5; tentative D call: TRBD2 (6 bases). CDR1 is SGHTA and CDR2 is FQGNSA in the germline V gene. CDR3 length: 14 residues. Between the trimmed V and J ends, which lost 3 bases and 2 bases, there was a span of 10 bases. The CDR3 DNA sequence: TGTGCCAGCAGCTTCGCGGGGAGGCAAGAGACCCAGTACTTC. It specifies CASSFAGRQETQYF. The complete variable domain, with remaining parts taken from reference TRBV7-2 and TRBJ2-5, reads GAGVSQSPSNKVTEKGKDVELRCDPISGHTALYWYRQSLGQGLEFLIYFQGNSAPDKSGLPSDRFSAERTGGSVSTLTIQRTQQEDSAVYLCASSFAGRQETQYFGPGTRLLVL.

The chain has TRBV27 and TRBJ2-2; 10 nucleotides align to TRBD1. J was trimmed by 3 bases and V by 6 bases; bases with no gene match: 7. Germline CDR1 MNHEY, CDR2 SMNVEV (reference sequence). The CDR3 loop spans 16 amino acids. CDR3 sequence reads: CASRLTGGWDTGELFF. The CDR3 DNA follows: TGTGCCAGCAGGCTGACAGGGGGCTGGGACACCGGGGAGCTGTTTTTT.

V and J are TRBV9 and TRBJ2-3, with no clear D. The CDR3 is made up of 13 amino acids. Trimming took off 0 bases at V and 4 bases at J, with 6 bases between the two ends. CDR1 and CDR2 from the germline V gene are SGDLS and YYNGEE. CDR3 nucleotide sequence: TGTGCCAGCAGCGTAGGTCCAGCAGATACGCAGTATTTT. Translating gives CASSVGPADTQYF.

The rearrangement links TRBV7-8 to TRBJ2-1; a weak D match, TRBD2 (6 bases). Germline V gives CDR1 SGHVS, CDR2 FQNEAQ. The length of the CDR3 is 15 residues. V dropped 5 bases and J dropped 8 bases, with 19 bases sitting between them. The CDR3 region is CASSPRGAGSYEQFF. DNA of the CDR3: TGTGCCAGCAGCCCACGAGGGGCGGGAAGCTATGAGCAGTTCTTC.

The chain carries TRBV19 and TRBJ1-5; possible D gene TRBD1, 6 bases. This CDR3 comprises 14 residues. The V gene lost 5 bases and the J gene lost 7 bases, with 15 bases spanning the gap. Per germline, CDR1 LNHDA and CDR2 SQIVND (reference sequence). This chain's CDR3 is CASSLTTGIQPQHF. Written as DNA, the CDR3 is TGTGCCAGTAGTCTCACCACAGGGATCCAGCCCCAGCATTTT.

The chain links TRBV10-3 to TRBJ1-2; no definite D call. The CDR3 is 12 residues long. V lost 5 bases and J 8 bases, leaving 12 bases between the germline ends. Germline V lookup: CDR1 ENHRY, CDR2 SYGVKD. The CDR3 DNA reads TGTGCCATCAGTACAGCGGATCGGGGCTACACCTTC. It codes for CAISTADRGYTF.

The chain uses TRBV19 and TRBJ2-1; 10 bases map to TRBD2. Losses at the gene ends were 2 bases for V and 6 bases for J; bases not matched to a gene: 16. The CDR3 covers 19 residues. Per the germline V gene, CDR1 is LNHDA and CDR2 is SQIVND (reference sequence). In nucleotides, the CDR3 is TGTGCCAGTAGTATAAGGGGGCCGAGCGGGAGGGCCCGATCCAATGAGCAGTTCTTC. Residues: CASSIRGPSGRARSNEQFF.

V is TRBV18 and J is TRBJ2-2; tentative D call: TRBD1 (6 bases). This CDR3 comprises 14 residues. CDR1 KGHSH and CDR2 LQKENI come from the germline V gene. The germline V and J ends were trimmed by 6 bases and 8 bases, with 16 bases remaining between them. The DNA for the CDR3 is TGTGCCAGCTCCGGACAGTTGGTCGGTGGGGAGCTGTTTTTT. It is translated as CASSGQLVGGELFF.

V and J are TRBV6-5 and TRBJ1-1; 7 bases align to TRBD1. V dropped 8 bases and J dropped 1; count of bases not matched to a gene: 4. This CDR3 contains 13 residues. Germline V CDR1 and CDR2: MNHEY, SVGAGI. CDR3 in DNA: TGTGCCAGCCGACAGGGACGGAACACTGAAGCTTTCTTT. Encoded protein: CASRQGRNTEAFF.

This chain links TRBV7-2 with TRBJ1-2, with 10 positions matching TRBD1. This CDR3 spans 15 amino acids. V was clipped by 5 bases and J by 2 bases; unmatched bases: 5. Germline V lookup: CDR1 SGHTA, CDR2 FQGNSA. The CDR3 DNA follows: TGTGCCAGCAGCGAGGGACAGGGGAGGAACTATGGCTACACCTTC. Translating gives CASSEGQGRNYGYTF.

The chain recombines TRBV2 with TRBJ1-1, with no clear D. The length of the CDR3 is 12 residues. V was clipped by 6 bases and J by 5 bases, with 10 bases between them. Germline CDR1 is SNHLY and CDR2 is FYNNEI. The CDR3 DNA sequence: TGTGCCAGCAGCATTCGGGGAACTGAAGCTTTCTTT. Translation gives CASSIRGTEAFF.

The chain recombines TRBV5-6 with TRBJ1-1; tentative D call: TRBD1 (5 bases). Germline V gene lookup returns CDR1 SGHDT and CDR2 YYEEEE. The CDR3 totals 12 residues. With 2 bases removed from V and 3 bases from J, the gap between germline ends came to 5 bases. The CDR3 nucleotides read TGTGCCAGCAGCTTCAGGGACACTGAAGCTTTCTTT. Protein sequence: CASSFRDTEAFF. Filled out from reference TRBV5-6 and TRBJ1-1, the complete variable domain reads DAGVTQSPTHLIKTRGQQVTLRCSPKSGHDTVSWYQQALGQGPQFIFQYYEEEERQRGNFPDRFSGHQFPNYSSELNVNALLLGDSALYLCASSFRDTEAFFGQGTRLTVV.